The 26 T cell receptor beta chains in this list originate from one sample, sequenced in a study of blood T cell repertoires in COVID-19. Only in-frame clones appear in the TCRdb table, and some are missing; sequencing was by immunoSEQ multiplex PCR. This sample has about 200,000 clones, with 86% found just once. Sequencing was done on a sample of peripheral blood. These receptors were collected from a woman in her seventies with acute or convalescent COVID-19.

This clone was counted between two and nine times. This sequence joins TRBV5-1 and TRBJ2-6, with D unresolved. Per the germline V gene, CDR1 is SGHRS and CDR2 is YFSETQ. Between the trimmed V and J ends, which lost 0 bases and 0 bases, there was a span of 4 bases. The CDR3 sequence is 15 residues long. DNA of the CDR3: TGCGCCAGCAGCTTGGGGCACTCTGGGGCCAACGTCCTGACTTTC. Translated, it gives CASSLGHSGANVLTF. Drawing the rest from reference TRBV5-1 and TRBJ2-6, the complete variable domain is KAGVTQTPRYLIKTRGQQVTLSCSPISGHRSVSWYQQTPGQGLQFLFEYFSETQRNKGNFPGRFSGRQFSNSRSEMNVSTLELGDSALYLCASSLGHSGANVLTFGAGSRLTVL.

The rearrangement uses TRBV27 and TRBJ1-1; TRBD1 agrees at 9 bases. This CDR3 comprises 17 residues. Germline values: CDR1 MNHEY, CDR2 SMNVEV (reference sequence). J was trimmed by 4 bases and V by 7 bases; bases with no gene match: 16. CDR3 in amino acids: CASNTWETGGSGTEAFF. The DNA of the CDR3 is TGTGCCAGCAACACCTGGGAGACAGGGGGATCGGGCACTGAAGCTTTCTTT.

About this clone: Other DNA variants within this sample encode the same CDR3. The CDR3 spells CASSIRDSVYGYTF. The CDR3 coding sequence is TGTGCCAGTAGTATCCGGGACAGCGTCTATGGCTACACCTTC. V gene TRBV19 combines with J gene TRBJ1-2, with TRBD1 matching over 7 bases. The V and J ends lost 3 bases and 4 bases, in that order; junction bases with no gene match: 5. Germline CDR1 is LNHDA and CDR2 is SQIVND (reference sequence). This CDR3 is 14 amino acids long. The complete variable domain, with remaining parts taken from reference TRBV19 and TRBJ1-2, reads DGGITQSPKYLFRKEGQNVTLSCEQNLNHDAMYWYRQDPGQGLRLIYYSQIVNDFQKGDIAEGYSVSREKKESFPLTVTSAQKNPTAFYLCASSIRDSVYGYTFGSGTRLTVV.

The V and J genes are TRBV12-3 or TRBV12-4 and TRBJ1-4, with TRBD1 identical over 8 bases. The junction had 8 bases not matched to a gene; V was cut back by 6 bases and J by 11 bases. The CDR3 is made up of 13 amino acids. In DNA, the CDR3 is TGTGCCAGCAGCCAAGGACAGGGAACGAAACTGTTTTTT. It is translated as CASSQGQGTKLFF.

This clone was detected a few times. V is TRBV7-2 and J is TRBJ1-1, with 8 positions matching TRBD1. V gave up 5 bases and J gave up 3 bases; unmatched junction bases: 5. Germline V lookup: CDR1 SGHTA, CDR2 FQGNSA. This CDR3 has 14 residues. The CDR3 protein is CASSPQGAHTEAFF. The DNA for the CDR3 is TGTGCCAGCAGCCCCCAGGGGGCGCACACTGAAGCTTTCTTT.

The CDR3 coding sequence is TGTGCCAGTAGCCCCACCATAGCGGGACCTCCGTACGAGCAGTACTTC. This sequence encodes CASSPTIAGPPYEQYF. The chain couples TRBV19 to TRBJ2-7, with 8 bases aligning to TRBD2. V lost 6 bases, J lost 4 bases, and 14 bases stayed unmatched. There are 16 residues in the CDR3. CDR1 and CDR2 (germline): LNHDA, SQIVND (reference sequence).

The chain is built from TRBV12-3 or TRBV12-4 and TRBJ2-7, with D maybe TRBD1 (5 bases). Trimming cost V 5 bases and J 0 bases, with 8 bases left between them. The CDR3 contains 13 residues. CDR3 loop: CASSRQNSYEQYF. The CDR3 region has the DNA TGTGCCAGCAGTAGACAGAACTCCTACGAGCAGTACTTC.

The chain employs TRBV4-3 and TRBJ2-1, with a tentative D call TRBD2 (5 bases). Germline loops: CDR1 LGHNA, CDR2 YSLEER. The germline V and J ends were trimmed by 0 bases and 4 bases, with 13 bases remaining between them. The CDR3 loop spans 16 amino acids. In DNA, the CDR3 is TGCGCCAGCAGCCAAGATCCAGGAGCGGTTTACAATGAGCAGTTCTTC. The encoded protein is CASSQDPGAVYNEQFF.

This rearrangement joins TRBV6-5 to TRBJ1-6; D perhaps matches TRBD1 (5 bases). There are 16 residues in the CDR3. Germline V CDR1 and CDR2: MNHEY, SVGAGI. V was shortened by 2 bases and J by 7 bases, with 15 bases between the two germline ends. The CDR3 loop is CASSYTGQGGNSPLHF. Written as DNA, the CDR3 is TGTGCCAGCAGTTACACCGGGCAGGGAGGAAATTCACCCCTCCACTTT.

The chain couples TRBV6-5 to TRBJ2-2; 8 bases match TRBD2. Germline V gene lookup returns CDR1 MNHEY and CDR2 SVGAGI. After removal of 4 bases from V and 4 bases from J, the junction contained 5 bases not matched to a gene. This CDR3 contains 15 residues. The chain's CDR3 is CASSFVSGGTGELFF. The CDR3 nucleotides are TGTGCCAGCAGTTTCGTAAGCGGGGGCACCGGGGAGCTGTTTTTT.

The CDR3 DNA follows: TGCGCCAGCAGCCAAGTACTAGCGGGGTACAATGAGCAGTTCTTC. Protein: CASSQVLAGYNEQFF. The chain has TRBV4-3 and TRBJ2-1, with 10 bases matching TRBD2. The CDR3 consists of 15 residues. Germline V gene data show CDR1 as LGHNA and CDR2 as YSLEER. V trimming: 1 base; J trimming: 4 bases; junction bases outside the gene matches: 1.

The chain links TRBV15 to TRBJ2-1; 10 nucleotides align to TRBD2. The CDR3 runs to 16 residues. The V and J ends lost 0 bases and 8 bases, in that order; junction bases with no gene match: 7. Germline V lookup: CDR1 LNHNV, CDR2 YYDKDF (reference sequence). The CDR3 spells CATSREGLAPFHEQFF. The DNA of the CDR3 is TGTGCCACCAGCAGAGAGGGACTAGCGCCCTTCCATGAGCAGTTCTTC. Complete variable domain (other parts from reference TRBV15 and TRBJ2-1): DAMVIQNPRYQVTQFGKPVTLSCSQTLNHNVMYWYQQKSSQAPKLLFHYYDKDFNNEADTPDNFQSRRPNTSFCFLDIRSPGLGDTAMYLCATSREGLAPFHEQFFGPGTRLTVL.

The chain combines TRBV7-9 with TRBJ1-6, with TRBD1 matching 11 bases. Germline CDR1 reads SEHNR; CDR2 reads FQNEAQ (reference sequence). The CDR3 length is 16 residues. Trimming cost V 3 bases and J 7 bases; bases outside gene matches: 5. The CDR3 sequence: CASSFGGTGGNSPLHF. As DNA, the CDR3 is TGTGCCAGCAGCTTTGGTGGGACAGGGGGAAATTCACCCCTCCACTTT.

The V gene is TRBV24-1, the J gene TRBJ2-3, with 7 bases matching TRBD2. CDR1 and CDR2 (germline): KGHDR, SFDVKD. Unmatched junction bases numbered 3, after V lost 3 bases and J lost 4 bases. CDR3 size: 14 residues. For the CDR3, the DNA is TGTGCCACCAGTGATCCTAGCGGTTCAGATACGCAGTATTTT. It encodes CATSDPSGSDTQYF.

The V and J genes are TRBV2 and TRBJ2-1, with 8 bases identical to TRBD1. Germline trimming cut 4 bases from V and 5 bases from J; bases unmatched to any gene: 7. The CDR3 spans 15 residues. CDR1 is SNHLY and CDR2 is FYNNEI in the germline V gene. The CDR3 protein is CASSVTRGPDNEQFF. CDR3 sequence (DNA): TGTGCCAGCAGTGTAACCAGGGGGCCGGACAATGAGCAGTTCTTC.

The chain joins TRBV4-1 to TRBJ1-2; D is unresolved. With 4 bases removed from V and 1 base from J, the gap between germline ends came to 16 bases. This CDR3 has 16 amino acids. Germline V lookup: CDR1 MGHRA, CDR2 YSYEKL. The CDR3, as DNA: TGCGCCAGCAGCCCTCACCGGGAGCTCATTAACTATGGCTACACCTTC. Encoded protein: CASSPHRELINYGYTF.

The chain joins TRBV20-1 to TRBJ2-3, with TRBD2 matching 10 bases. Per the germline V gene, CDR1 is DFQATT and CDR2 is SNEGSKA (reference sequence). This CDR3 spans 17 amino acids. Germline trimming cut 3 bases from V and 4 bases from J; bases unmatched to any gene: 13. In DNA, the CDR3 is TGCAGTGCTAGTGGAGGAACTAGCGGGATTCAGGCAGATACGCAGTATTTT. Translated, it gives CSASGGTSGIQADTQYF.

The J gene is TRBJ2-3, the V gene TRBV19; 7 bases align to TRBD1. Trimming removed 8 bases from V and 5 bases from J; junction bases left unmatched: 10. The CDR3 spans 14 residues. Germline lookup yields CDR1 LNHDA and CDR2 SQIVND (reference sequence). The CDR3 sequence: CASLGQSHGDTQYF. The CDR3 DNA sequence: TGTGCCAGTCTGGGACAGTCGCACGGAGATACGCAGTATTTT.

The rearrangement joins TRBV5-1 to TRBJ2-7; a weak D match, TRBD2 (6 bases). The CDR3 is 15 residues long. The germline V gene has CDR1 SGHRS and CDR2 YFSETQ. V was shortened by 0 bases and J by 0 bases, with 10 bases between the two germline ends. The CDR3 region is CASSLAGELSYEQYF. The CDR3 region has the DNA TGCGCCAGCAGCTTGGCGGGGGAACTCTCCTACGAGCAGTACTTC.

The chain employs TRBV9 and TRBJ2-7, with D perhaps TRBD1 (6 bases). V was trimmed by 0 bases and J by 0 bases, leaving 10 bases between them. Germline V gene lookup returns CDR1 SGDLS and CDR2 YYNGEE. CDR3 size: 15 residues. CDR3 in amino acids: CASSVAIGGSYEQYF. In nucleotides, the CDR3 is TGTGCCAGCAGCGTAGCGATAGGGGGCTCCTACGAGCAGTACTTC. Looking up the rest from reference TRBV9 and TRBJ2-7 gives the full variable domain: DSGVTQTPKHLITATGQRVTLRCSPRSGDLSVYWYQQSLDQGLQFLIQYYNGEERAKGNILERFSAQQFPDLHSELNLSSLELGDSALYFCASSVAIGGSYEQYFGPGTRLTVT.

The chain employs TRBV6-6 and TRBJ1-5, with 8 nucleotides matching TRBD1. The CDR3 loop spans 17 amino acids. Trimming removed 6 bases from V and 2 bases from J; junction bases left unmatched: 12. Germline assignment: CDR1 MNHNY and CDR2 SVGAGI (reference sequence). DNA of the CDR3: TGTGCCAGCAGCCGATGGACAGGGTTGGGTGGCAATCAGCCCCAGCATTTT. Amino acids: CASSRWTGLGGNQPQHF.

The chain uses TRBV28 and TRBJ2-2; TRBD2 matches at 9 bases. The junction had 8 bases not matched to a gene; V was cut back by 5 bases and J by 7 bases. The V gene's germline CDR1 is MDHEN and CDR2 SYDVKM. This CDR3 spans 15 amino acids. Here the CDR3 reads CASSISGSSNGELFF. The CDR3 bases are TGTGCCAGCAGTATTAGCGGGAGTTCGAACGGGGAGCTGTTTTTT. Combining the CDR3 with reference TRBV28 and TRBJ2-2 gives the whole variable domain DVKVTQSSRYLVKRTGEKVFLECVQDMDHENMFWYRQDPGLGLRLIYFSYDVKMKEKGDIPEGYSVSREKKERFSLILESASTNQTSMYLCASSISGSSNGELFFGEGSRLTVL.

This rearrangement joins TRBV19 to TRBJ1-1; the D gene is possibly TRBD1 (5 bases). V lost 3 bases and J lost 4, with 9 bases in between. CDR1 and CDR2 (germline): LNHDA, SQIVND (reference sequence). CDR3 length: 13 residues. CDR3 nucleotide sequence: TGTGCCAGTAGTATCGGGGGACCCACTGAAGCTTTCTTT. Its protein product is CASSIGGPTEAFF.

The rearrangement links TRBV7-6 to TRBJ1-1, with 8 positions matching TRBD1. This CDR3 has 16 residues. Looked up from germline, CDR1 is SGHVS and CDR2 is FNYEAQ. V lost 2 bases to trimming and J lost 4 bases; unmatched junction nucleotides: 9. Written as DNA, the CDR3 is TGTGCCAGCAGCTTATTGACAGGGGCAAGGGGCACTGAAGCTTTCTTT. Translation: CASSLLTGARGTEAFF.

The gene calls are TRBV2 and TRBJ2-3; unclear D gene. The V end was cut by 7 bases, the J end by 5 bases, with 10 bases between. Per the germline V gene, CDR1 is SNHLY and CDR2 is FYNNEI. The CDR3 is 12 residues long. The CDR3 region has the DNA TGTGCCAGCAAGCCAGGATTAGATACGCAGTATTTT. It codes for CASKPGLDTQYF.

The chain combines TRBV19 with TRBJ1-5; 7 nucleotides line up with TRBD1. The CDR3 length is 14 residues. Germline assignment: CDR1 LNHDA and CDR2 SQIVND (reference sequence). After removal of 9 bases from V and 4 bases from J, the junction contained 9 bases not matched to a gene. In DNA form, the CDR3 reads TGTGCCAGCAAAGAGACAGGGCTAAATCAGCCCCAGCATTTT. Translated: CASKETGLNQPQHF.